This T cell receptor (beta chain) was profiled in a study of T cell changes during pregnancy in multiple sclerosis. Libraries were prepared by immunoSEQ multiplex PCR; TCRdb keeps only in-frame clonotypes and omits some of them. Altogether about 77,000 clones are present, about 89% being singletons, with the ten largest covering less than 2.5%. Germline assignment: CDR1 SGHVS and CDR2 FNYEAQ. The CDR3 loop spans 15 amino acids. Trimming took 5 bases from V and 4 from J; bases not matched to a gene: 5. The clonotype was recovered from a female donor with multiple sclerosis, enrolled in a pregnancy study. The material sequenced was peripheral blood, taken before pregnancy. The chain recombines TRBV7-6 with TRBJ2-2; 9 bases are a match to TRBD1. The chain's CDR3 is CASSISTGGTGELFF. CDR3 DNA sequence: TGTGCCAGCAGCATTTCGACAGGGGGCACCGGGGAGCTGTTTTTT. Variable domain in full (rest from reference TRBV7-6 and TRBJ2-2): GAGVSQSPRYKVTKRGQDVALRCDPISGHVSLYWYRQALGQGPEFLTYFNYEAQQDKSGLPNDRFSAERPEGSISTLTIQRTEQRDSAMYRCASSISTGGTGELFFGEGSRLTVL.